Presented here are 13 T cell receptor beta chains from one specimen sequenced in a study of regulatory T cells in long-lasting Graves disease. Relying on iRepertoire HTBI primers and Arm-PCR of CDR3 regions, the team built TCR beta libraries. TCRdb called the multiplex PCR reads again in MiXCR, with one record for every CDR3 protein. The table has hundreds of thousands of distinct CDR3 sequences, 20% seen once. Time point: persistent/refractory GD, antithyroid drugs over 5 years with positive TRAb. Researchers made the TCR library from RNA that was extracted from PBMCs. The sequencing here drew on peripheral blood mononuclear cells (PBMCs), taken when the disease was refractory, from a patient treated with antithyroid drugs. The receptor set was obtained from a female donor with Graves disease.

This chain links TRBV24-1 with TRBJ2-5; 12 positions match TRBD1. V shed 4 bases, J shed 4 bases, and the junction held 6 bases outside the gene matches. The CDR3 extends over 16 amino acids. The germline gives CDR1 KGHDR, CDR2 SFDVKD. CDR3 loop: CATSEPGQGARETQYF. The CDR3 nucleotides read TGTGCCACCAGTGAGCCGGGACAGGGGGCCCGAGAGACCCAGTACTTC.

The chain carries TRBV18 and TRBJ1-4, with D tentatively TRBD1 (5 bases). Deletions cut 3 bases from V and 5 bases from J, with 13 bases between. The CDR3 loop spans 15 amino acids. Germline lookup yields CDR1 KGHSH and CDR2 LQKENI. CDR3 sequence: CASSPQTEINEKLFF. The CDR3 DNA reads TGTGCCAGCTCACCGCAGACAGAGATAAATGAAAAACTGTTTTTT. The full variable domain, in which reference TRBV18 and TRBJ1-4 provide the parts outside the CDR3, is NAGVMQNPRHLVRRRGQEARLRCSPMKGHSHVYWYRQLPEEGLKFMVYLQKENIIDESGMPKERFSAEFPKEGPSILRIQQVVRGDSAAYFCASSPQTEINEKLFFGSGTQLSVL.

This clonotype showed up just a few times. This rearrangement joins TRBV5-5 to TRBJ2-7; no reliable D call. This CDR3 has 11 amino acids. V was cut by 1 base and J by 6 bases, with 5 bases left in between. Germline-derived CDR1 and CDR2 are SGHKS and YYEKEE (reference sequence). The CDR3 coding sequence is TGTGCCAGCAGCTTGAGCTGCGAGCAGTACTTC. This gives the protein CASSLSCEQYF.

Concerning this clonotype: One base away lies a much larger clone, so this may be a sequencing read error. This CDR3 is missing its conserved last phenylalanine or tryptophan, likely due to a read error. The J gene is TRBJ2-7, the V gene TRBV6-1; no firm D call. V was clipped by 6 bases and J by 4 bases, with 13 bases between them. Germline V gives CDR1 MNHNS, CDR2 SASEGT. The CDR3 runs 13 residues. The CDR3 spells CASSPGVWYEQYS. CDR3 nucleotide sequence: TGTGCCAGCAGCCCAGGAGTGTGGTACGAGCAGTACTCC.

Notes on this clonotype: A much more abundant neighbour one base away suggests this may be a read error. The V call is TRBV12-3 or TRBV12-4, the J call TRBJ2-2; TRBD2 aligns across 10 bases. The J segment lost 3 bases and the V segment lost 2 bases, leaving 12 bases of the junction unmatched. The CDR3 is 19 residues long. CDR3 in DNA: TGTGCCAGCAGTTTATGGGCCTTAGCGGGAGGCAGGGACACCGGGGAGCTGTTTTTT. Translated: CASSLWALAGGRDTGELFF.

This clonotype was counted only a few times. This chain joins TRBV7-9 and TRBJ1-4, with D perhaps TRBD1 (6 bases). With 5 bases removed from V and 3 bases from J, the gap between germline ends came to 13 bases. Germline-derived CDR1 and CDR2 are SEHNR and FQNEAQ (reference sequence). The length of the CDR3 is 15 residues. The CDR3 here is CASSTGGRPNEKLFF. CDR3 coding DNA: TGTGCCAGCAGCACCGGGGGGCGGCCTAATGAAAAACTGTTTTTT.

The chain carries TRBV7-2 and TRBJ2-2; maybe TRBD2 (5 bases). Per the germline V gene, CDR1 is SGHTA and CDR2 is FQGNSA. The length of the CDR3 is 14 residues. Trimming took off 4 bases at V and 2 bases at J, with 8 bases between the two ends. CDR3: CASSSDYNTGELFF. CDR3 DNA sequence: TGTGCCAGCAGCTCCGACTACAACACCGGGGAGCTGTTTTTT.

This clonotype was detected many times. A single base separates this from a much larger clone, so it may be a read error. The chain couples TRBV6-5 to TRBJ2-7; no firm D call. V dropped 1 base and J dropped 4 bases, with 2 bases sitting between them. This CDR3 contains 11 residues. Germline V gene data show CDR1 as MNHEY and CDR2 as SVGAGI. The CDR3, as DNA: TGTGCCAGCAGTTACTGGTACGAGCAGTACTTC. Encoded protein: CASSYWYEQYF.

This sequence joins TRBV30 and TRBJ2-7; D uncertain. With 0 bases removed from V and 3 bases from J, the gap between germline ends came to 9 bases. Germline V CDR1 and CDR2: GTSNPN, SVGIG (reference sequence). CDR3 length: 13 residues. The CDR3 protein is CAWSVWVFYEQYF. In nucleotides, the CDR3 is TGTGCCTGGAGTGTTTGGGTGTTCTACGAGCAGTACTTC.

This clonotype was found a few times. The chain uses TRBV4-3 and TRBJ2-7, with 9 bases matching TRBD1. Germline V gives CDR1 LGHNA, CDR2 YSLEER. J was trimmed by 5 bases and V by 0 bases; bases with no gene match: 8. This CDR3 comprises 16 residues. The CDR3 nucleotides are TGCGCCAGCAGCCAAGAGCCGGGACAGGGCTTCCACGAGCAGTACTTC. Translation: CASSQEPGQGFHEQYF.

This clonotype was found many times. The chain uses TRBV6-1 and TRBJ1-1; maybe TRBD1 (5 bases). Trimming pared 0 bases from V and 0 bases from J, leaving 11 bases between. The CDR3 covers 16 residues. Germline CDR1 and CDR2: MNHNS and SASEGT. The CDR3 reads CASSEATGRMNTEAFF. The DNA for the CDR3 is TGTGCCAGCAGTGAAGCAACGGGACGCATGAACACTGAAGCTTTCTTT.

The rearrangement joins TRBV9 to TRBJ1-5; D gene ambiguous. CDR3 length: 15 amino acids. CDR1 and CDR2 (germline): SGDLS, YYNGEE. The V end lost 4 bases, the J end lost 3 bases, and 14 bases lay between the germline ends. Written as DNA, the CDR3 is TGTGCCAGCAGCCCACAAGAGGGTCTCAATCAGCCCCAGCATTTT. Translating gives CASSPQEGLNQPQHF.

This clonotype came up many times. The V gene is TRBV28, the J gene TRBJ2-7, with 7 bases that match TRBD1. The V and J ends lost 5 bases and 3 bases, in that order; junction bases with no gene match: 10. Germline V gives CDR1 MDHEN, CDR2 SYDVKM. The CDR3 is 15 amino acids. CDR3 bases: TGTGCCAGCAGTCCATATCGGACAGGCAACTACGAGCAGTACTTC. Its protein product is CASSPYRTGNYEQYF.